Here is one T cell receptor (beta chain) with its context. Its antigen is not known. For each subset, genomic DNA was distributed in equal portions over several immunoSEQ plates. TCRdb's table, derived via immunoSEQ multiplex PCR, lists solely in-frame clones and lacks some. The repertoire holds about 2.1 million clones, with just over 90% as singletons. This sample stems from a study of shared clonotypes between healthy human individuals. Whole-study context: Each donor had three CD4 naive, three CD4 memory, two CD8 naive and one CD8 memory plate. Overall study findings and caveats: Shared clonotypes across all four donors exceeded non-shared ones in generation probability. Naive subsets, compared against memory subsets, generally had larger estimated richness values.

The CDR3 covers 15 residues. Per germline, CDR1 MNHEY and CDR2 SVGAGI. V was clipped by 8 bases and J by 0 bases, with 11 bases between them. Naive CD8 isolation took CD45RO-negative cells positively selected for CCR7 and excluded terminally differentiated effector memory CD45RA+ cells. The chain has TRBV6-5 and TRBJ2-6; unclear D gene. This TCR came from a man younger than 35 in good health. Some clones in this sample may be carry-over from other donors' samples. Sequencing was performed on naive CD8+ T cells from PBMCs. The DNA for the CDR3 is TGTGCCAGCGGGCAGCGACCCTCTGGGGCCAACGTCCTGACTTTC. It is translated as CASGQRPSGANVLTF.